The rows below give T cell receptor beta chains drawn from one sample of a study of glioma-infiltrating T cells. TCRdb processed the multiplex PCR reads anew with MiXCR; each CDR3 protein has one entry. The sample shows some 150,000 distinct CDR3 sequences, around 42% of them seen only once. Sequencing was carried out using glioma tissue, nonneoplastic brain tissue, or PBMCs (not recorded which). The receptors shown here come from a human donor with low-grade glioma or glioblastoma, undergoing nonglioma brain surgery, or in good health (not recorded which). The CDR3 runs from the conserved cysteine through the conserved F or W. D genes are given only for firm matches. Only some rows state a clone size, as once, few, many or a class for expanded clones.

CASSWTSRVETQYF,TGTGCCAGCAGTTGGACTAGCCGGGTGGAGACCCAGTACTTC,TRBJ2-5,.,TRBD2,TRBV2
CASSLGLARKQYF,TGTGCCAGCAGTTTAGGGCTAGCGCGTAAACAGTACTTC,TRBJ2-7,few,.,TRBV12-3/TRBV12-4
CSANALAGGETQYF,TGCAGTGCAAACGCCTTAGCGGGGGGAGAGACCCAGTACTTC,TRBJ2-5,.,TRBD2,TRBV20-1
CASSETGGGEETQYF,TGTGCCAGCAGCGAAACAGGGGGCGGGGAAGAGACCCAGTACTTC,TRBJ2-5,.,TRBD1,TRBV28
CASRVRGGNEQFF,TGTGCCAGCAGGGTACGCGGGGGGAATGAGCAGTTCTTC,TRBJ2-1,.,TRBD2,TRBV27
CASSTRDRGHEQYF,TGTGCCAGCAGCACCCGGGACAGGGGCCACGAGCAGTACTTC,TRBJ2-7,few,TRBD1,TRBV7-2
CASSYSRTAPYGYTF,TGTGCCAGCAGTTACTCGAGGACGGCTCCCTATGGCTACACCTTC,TRBJ1-2,few,.,TRBV6-5
CSATWGSYNEQFF,TGCAGTGCTACCTGGGGCTCCTACAATGAGCAGTTCTTC,TRBJ2-1,few,.,TRBV20-1
CASSILTSGRKNEQFF,TGTGCCAGTAGTATTTTGACTAGCGGGAGAAAAAATGAGCAGTTCTTC,TRBJ2-1,few,TRBD2,TRBV19
CASLIGRGGTEAFF,TGTGCCAGCCTGATTGGGAGAGGAGGAACTGAAGCTTTCTTT,TRBJ1-1,few,.,TRBV6-2/TRBV6-3
CASTPTWGRSTDTQYF,TGTGCCAGCACCCCTACTTGGGGCAGAAGCACAGATACGCAGTATTTT,TRBJ2-3,few,.,TRBV6-1
CACTGTLNSPLHF,TGTGCCTGCACCGGGACCCTCAATTCACCCCTCCACTTT,TRBJ1-6,.,.,TRBV14
CASSAGQDYGYTF,TGTGCCAGCAGTGCCGGACAGGATTATGGCTACACCTTC,TRBJ1-2,.,TRBD1,TRBV25-1
CASSPQGIEAFF,TGTGCCAGCAGTCCACAGGGAATTGAAGCTTTCTTT,TRBJ1-1,many,.,TRBV6-1
CSASPGQGGWYGYTF,TGCAGTGCTAGTCCGGGACAGGGGGGATGGTATGGCTACACCTTC,TRBJ1-2,few,TRBD1,TRBV20-1
CASSPLQGLGSYNEQFF,TGTGCCAGCAGTCCACTCCAGGGGCTCGGGTCCTACAATGAGCAGTTCTTC,TRBJ2-1,.,.,TRBV6-1
CASSRAQGIHTDTQYF,TGTGCCAGCAGTCGCGCGCAGGGTATTCACACAGATACGCAGTATTTT,TRBJ2-3,few,.,TRBV6-1
CSALVGGVADTQYF,TGCAGTGCCCTCGTTGGTGGTGTGGCAGATACGCAGTATTTT,TRBJ2-3,.,.,TRBV20-1
CAIRGQDPNTEAFF,TGTGCCATCAGGGGACAGGACCCGAACACTGAAGCTTTCTTT,TRBJ1-1,.,TRBD1,TRBV10-3
CASSPGSRRLYEQYF,TGTGCCAGCAGCCCCGGGAGCCGGAGACTCTACGAGCAGTACTTC,TRBJ2-7,few,.,TRBV6-1
CSARDRRKLSTDTQYF,TGCAGTGCTAGAGATCGGCGGAAACTTAGCACAGATACGCAGTATTTT,TRBJ2-3,.,.,TRBV20-1
CASSHTGDTQYF,TGCGCCAGCAGTCATACCGGAGATACGCAGTATTTT,TRBJ2-3,once,.,TRBV10-1
CASSDEYSRRETQYF,TGTGCCAGCAGTGATGAATACTCCCGTAGGGAGACCCAGTACTTC,TRBJ2-5,few,.,TRBV28
CASSESGGVTQFF,TGTGCCAGCAGTGAATCCGGCGGGGTTACGCAGTTCTTC,TRBJ2-1,.,.,TRBV2
CASSLVGRGTETQYF,TGTGCCAGCAGCTTAGTTGGCAGGGGGACAGAGACCCAGTACTTC,TRBJ2-5,few,TRBD1,TRBV7-9
CATRTGRGYTF,TGTGCCACCAGGACGGGAAGGGGCTACACCTTC,TRBJ1-2,.,.,TRBV6-2/TRBV6-3